Below, 15 T cell receptor beta chains from the same sample are listed, as sequenced in a study of cytomegalovirus exposure and HLA in healthy donors. Vbeta (60) and Jbeta (13) primers were used in the PCR. The method was immunoSEQ multiplex PCR; TCRdb's version includes in-frame clones alone and lacks a portion of them. The sample holds 160,000 or so clones, 80% seen once. The sample comprised PBMCs. These receptors originate from a man aged 25 to 40 in good health and CMV-seronegative.

The chain recombines TRBV4-1 with TRBJ2-1, with 14 bases matching TRBD2. The CDR3 contains 16 residues. V was pared by 8 bases and J by 4 bases, with 7 bases of the junction left unmatched. Germline CDR1 MGHRA, CDR2 YSYEKL. For the CDR3, the DNA is TGCGCCAGCGGTGGGACTAGCGGGAGTCTTTACAATGAGCAGTTCTTC. It encodes CASGGTSGSLYNEQFF.

The CDR3 DNA sequence: TGTGCCTGGAGTTCGGGACTAGCGGGGGGAGAAGATACGCAGTATTTT. It codes for CAWSSGLAGGEDTQYF. The chain is built from TRBV30 and TRBJ2-3; 15 bases are a match to TRBD2. V shed 2 bases, J shed 5 bases, and the junction held 5 bases outside the gene matches. Germline CDR1 GTSNPN, CDR2 SVGIG (reference sequence). The length of the CDR3 is 16 residues.

J is TRBJ2-7 and V is TRBV7-6; 9 positions match TRBD1. Germline loops: CDR1 SGHVS, CDR2 FNYEAQ. The V gene end was trimmed by 8 bases and the J gene end by 5 bases; junction bases not matched to a gene: 7. The CDR3 covers 13 residues. The CDR3 DNA follows: TGTGCCAGCCAAGACAGGGGGAGGCACGAGCAGTACTTC. It specifies CASQDRGRHEQYF.

The J gene is TRBJ1-5, the V gene TRBV11-2, with TRBD1 identical over 9 bases. Germline CDR1 reads SGHAT; CDR2 reads FQNNGV. There are 15 residues in the CDR3. Losses at the gene ends were 5 bases for V and 1 base for J; bases not matched to a gene: 3. CDR3 region: CASSLGTGSNQPQHF. Here the CDR3 DNA reads TGTGCCAGCAGCCTGGGGACAGGGAGCAATCAGCCCCAGCATTTT.

CDR3 in DNA: TGTGCCAGCAGCGTAGGAGGCACGACAGATACGCAGTATTTT. Amino acids: CASSVGGTTDTQYF. The V gene is TRBV9, the J gene TRBJ2-3; D call uncertain. The ends were cut back, 0 bases at V and 3 bases at J, with 8 bases in the middle. The length of the CDR3 is 14 residues. Germline lookup yields CDR1 SGDLS and CDR2 YYNGEE.

The chain employs TRBV5-6 and TRBJ1-2; 8 nucleotides match TRBD1. Germline-derived CDR1 and CDR2 are SGHDT and YYEEEE. V was pared by 0 bases and J by 1 base, with 11 bases of the junction left unmatched. The CDR3 is 18 residues long. CDR3 bases: TGTGCCAGCAGCTTGGAGGGCGAGGACAGGGTTGGTAACTATGGCTACACCTTC. The encoded protein is CASSLEGEDRVGNYGYTF.

J is TRBJ2-7 and V is TRBV4-1; 7 bases align to TRBD2. The CDR3 runs to 17 residues. The V segment lost 1 base and the J segment 3 bases; nucleotides outside the gene matches: 12. Looked up from germline, CDR1 is MGHRA and CDR2 is YSYEKL. The CDR3 loop is CASSQVLAGGLLYEQYF. The CDR3 DNA reads as TGCGCCAGCAGCCAAGTTTTAGCGGGTGGTCTACTCTACGAGCAGTACTTC.

This chain uses TRBV7-9 with TRBJ2-2, with D tentatively TRBD1 (5 bases). Germline V lookup: CDR1 SEHNR, CDR2 FQNEAQ (reference sequence). The CDR3 runs 16 residues. V was pared by 5 bases and J by 6 bases, with 19 bases between. CDR3 sequence reads: CASSARDLGFAGELFF. CDR3 nucleotides: TGTGCCAGCAGCGCCAGGGATTTAGGGTTCGCCGGGGAGCTGTTTTTT.

The chain joins TRBV25-1 to TRBJ2-1; no definite D call. This CDR3 region has 13 residues. V dropped 2 bases and J dropped 9 bases, with 11 bases sitting between them. Germline CDR1 and CDR2: MGHDK and SYGVNS. In nucleotides, the CDR3 is TGTGCCAGCAGTGAAGAGCACGTCATTGAGCAGTTCTTC. Translated, it gives CASSEEHVIEQFF.

This clone was observed once. This sequence joins TRBV5-1 and TRBJ1-4, with D tentatively TRBD1 (6 bases). Per the germline V gene, CDR1 is SGHRS and CDR2 is YFSETQ. Trimming cost V 0 bases and J 3 bases, with 12 bases left between them. The CDR3 contains 16 residues. CDR3 DNA sequence: TGCGCCAGCAGCTTGGGTACGGACAGACCTAATGAAAAACTGTTTTTT. Amino acid sequence: CASSLGTDRPNEKLFF.

This sequence joins TRBV11-3 and TRBJ2-7; 8 nucleotides agree with TRBD1. The V gene end was trimmed by 5 bases and the J gene end by 7 bases; junction bases not matched to a gene: 10. The CDR3 spans 14 residues. Germline CDR1 and CDR2: SGHNT and YENEEA. CDR3 region: CASSLGQGAGEQYF. The CDR3 DNA is TGTGCCAGCAGCCTAGGACAGGGAGCGGGTGAGCAGTACTTC.

The rearrangement joins TRBV5-4 to TRBJ2-5, with 10 bases fitting TRBD2. This CDR3 is built from 16 residues. J was trimmed by 2 bases and V by 3 bases; bases with no gene match: 7. CDR1 and CDR2 (germline): SGHNT, YYREEE (reference sequence). The CDR3 loop is CASSWKAGGRQETQYF. As DNA, the CDR3 is TGTGCCAGCAGCTGGAAAGCGGGAGGGCGTCAAGAGACCCAGTACTTC.

J is TRBJ2-6 and V is TRBV2, with 12 positions matching TRBD2. Losses at the gene ends were 7 bases for V and 4 bases for J; bases not matched to a gene: 8. The germline gives CDR1 SNHLY, CDR2 FYNNEI. The CDR3 covers 17 residues. The CDR3 reads CASKWLAGGRGANVLTF. The CDR3 coding sequence is TGTGCCAGCAAGTGGCTAGCGGGAGGGCGAGGGGCCAACGTCCTGACTTTC.

The chain couples TRBV30 to TRBJ2-1; 10 positions match TRBD2. The CDR3 contains 12 residues. V lost 5 bases and J lost 8; bases outside the gene matches: 3. Germline V gene sequence: CDR1 GTSNPN, CDR2 SVGIG (reference sequence). CDR3 DNA sequence: TGTGCCTGGTCTAGCGGGAGATATGAGCAGTTCTTC. Its translation is CAWSSGRYEQFF.

This clone has just a few counts. At the DNA level, this CDR3 is encoded by other sequences in the same sample as well. The V and J genes are TRBV6-5 and TRBJ2-7; D gene ambiguous. This CDR3 is 13 amino acids long. CDR1 and CDR2 (germline): MNHEY, SVGAGI. Trimming took 2 bases from V and 0 from J, leaving 5 bases between them. In nucleotides, the CDR3 is TGTGCCAGCAGTTACGGCACCTCCTACGAGCAGTACTTC. Translated: CASSYGTSYEQYF.